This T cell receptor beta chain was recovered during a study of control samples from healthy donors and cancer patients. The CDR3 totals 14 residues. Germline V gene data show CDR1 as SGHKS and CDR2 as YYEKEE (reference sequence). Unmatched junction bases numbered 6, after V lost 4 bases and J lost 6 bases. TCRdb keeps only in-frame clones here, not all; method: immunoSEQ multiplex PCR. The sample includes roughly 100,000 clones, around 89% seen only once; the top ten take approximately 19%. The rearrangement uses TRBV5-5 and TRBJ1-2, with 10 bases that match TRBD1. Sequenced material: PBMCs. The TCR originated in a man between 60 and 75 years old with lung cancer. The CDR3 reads CASSRTGGEDGYTF. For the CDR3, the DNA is TGTGCCAGCAGCCGGACAGGGGGGGAGGATGGCTACACCTTC.